This T cell receptor (beta chain) emerged from a study of T cell repertoires in aging, cancer and after chemotherapy. Looking at the study overall: Six age groups, ranging from 30 or younger to 70 or older, included the donors. Findings and limits, study-wide: Median generation probability rose over the chemotherapy interval in each cancer cohort, suggesting rebound thymic output. Healthy donors lost TCR diversity with age mainly through richness, cancer patients through richness and evenness.

With respect to this clonotype: Its antigen is still unknown. This sequence may be a read error, since a much larger clone differs from it by one base.

Multiplex touch-down PCR with TRB-A/B primers amplified rearranged V-D-J TRB sequences. Using its own MiXCR run on the multiplex PCR reads, TCRdb lists one record per CDR3 protein. The sample has just over 650 distinct CDR3 sequences, around 45% seen once. Amplification of TCR beta used genomic DNA extracted from peripheral blood. The V end lost 0 bases, the J end lost 3 bases, and 11 bases lay between the germline ends. The CDR3 sequence is 15 residues long. Per germline, CDR1 GTSNPN and CDR2 SVGIG (reference sequence). The TCR was taken from a human donor with a solid tumor. Sequenced input: blood. V usage is TRBV30 and J usage is TRBJ2-2; D gene uncertain. CDR3 sequence (DNA): TGTGCCTGGAGTGTACAGCATGAAGACACCGGGGAGCTGTTTTTT. It codes for CAWSVQHEDTGELFF.